The next 5 T cell receptor beta chains were all read from a single sample in a study of vaccination effects on CD4 cells after COVID-19. Profiling relied on immunoSEQ multiplex PCR, and the TCRdb table lists in-frame clones only, not all of them. The sample lists approximately 31,000 clones; just over 70% were seen once. Prior to sequencing, the ViraFEST assay stimulated PBMC with viral peptide pools, which expanded the antigen-specific CD4+ T cells. Investigators separated out CD4+ T cells once approximately 9 days of culture had passed. The person had a PCR-confirmed SARS-CoV-2 infection during March to December 2020. No antigen is known for these receptors. The starting material was CD4+ T cells from PBMCs cultured with a peptide pool, obtained before COVID-19 vaccination. These receptors all stem from a human donor who had a prior SARS-CoV-2 infection.

In nucleotides, the CDR3 is TGTGCCAGCAGCTTCGGGGCTACTAGCACAGATACGCAGTATTTT. It specifies CASSFGATSTDTQYF. V and J are TRBV6-5 and TRBJ2-3; tentatively, D is TRBD1 or TRBD2 (5 bases each). V lost 6 bases to trimming and J lost 0 bases, with 13 bases between them. The germline CDR1 and CDR2 sequences are MNHEY and SVGAGI. CDR3 length: 15 amino acids.

The chain carries TRBV27 and TRBJ1-4; D possibly corresponds to TRBD1 (5 bases). The V end was cut by 5 bases, the J end by 7 bases, with 14 bases between. The CDR3 has 14 amino acids. Per the germline V gene, CDR1 is MNHEY and CDR2 is SMNVEV (reference sequence). The CDR3 nucleotides are TGTGCCAGCAGTGACTCAGGGTCCGGTGAAAAACTGTTTTTT. Protein: CASSDSGSGEKLFF.

This clone has just a few counts. The V and J genes are TRBV28 and TRBJ2-1; a possible D gene is TRBD1 (5 bases). Trimming shortened V by 3 bases and J by 10 bases, and 19 bases separated the two germline ends. This CDR3 region has 15 residues. The V gene's germline CDR1 is MDHEN and CDR2 SYDVKM. The CDR3 coding sequence is TGTGCCAGCAGTTTGGGGCAGTGGCTGACTTGGGAGCAGTTCTTC. Encoded protein: CASSLGQWLTWEQFF.

This clone has only a few counts. The CDR3 spells CASSQGTVYNEQFF. In DNA, the CDR3 is TGTGCCAGCAGCCAGGGGACTGTATACAATGAGCAGTTCTTC. The chain combines TRBV5-4 with TRBJ2-1, with D perhaps matching TRBD1 or TRBD2 (6 bases each). V was cut by 4 bases and J by 4 bases, with 12 bases left in between. The CDR3 length is 14 residues. Germline CDR1 and CDR2: SGHNT and YYREEE (reference sequence).

The chain employs TRBV5-4 and TRBJ2-5, with a weak D call TRBD1 (7 bases). Germline assignment: CDR1 SGHNT and CDR2 YYREEE (reference sequence). V lost 4 bases and J lost 4, with 14 bases in between. The CDR3 has 14 amino acids. CDR3 nucleotide sequence: TGTGCCAGCAGCATGACAGGGACTGGAGAGACCCAGTACTTC. Translated: CASSMTGTGETQYF.